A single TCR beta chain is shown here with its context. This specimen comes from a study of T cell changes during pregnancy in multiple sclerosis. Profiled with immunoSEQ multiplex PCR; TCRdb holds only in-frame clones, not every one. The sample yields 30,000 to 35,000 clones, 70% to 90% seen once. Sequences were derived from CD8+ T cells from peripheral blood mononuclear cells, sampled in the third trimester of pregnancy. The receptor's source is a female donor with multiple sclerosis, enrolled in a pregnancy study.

CDR3 sequence: CASSEGGGYGYTF. The CDR3 DNA reads TGTGCCAGCAGTGAGGGAGGGGGCTATGGCTACACCTTC. The rearrangement joins TRBV2 to TRBJ1-2, with TRBD1 as a possible D gene (6 bases). The CDR3 extends over 13 amino acids. The germline V and J ends were trimmed by 3 bases and 4 bases, with 9 bases remaining between them. Germline assignment: CDR1 SNHLY and CDR2 FYNNEI.